The source of this TCR beta chain is a study of blood T cells in healthy people across ages. Findings and limits, study-wide: TCR beta diversity, measured per million T cells, fell in a roughly linear way with age. Aged donors had fewer naive CD4+ cells and lower diversity than long-lived donors.

The CDR3 loop spans 15 amino acids. Germline loops: CDR1 SEHNR, CDR2 FQNEAQ (reference sequence). V lost 5 bases and J lost 6, with 19 bases in between. There are many counts of this clonotype. Its antigen is still unknown. Isolation per sample recovered at least 7 million PBMCs. Together with a sample-barcoded 5' primer, a J-beta primer mix was included in a second PCR lasting roughly 7 to 11 cycles. TCRdb re-called the 5' RACE reads through MiXCR, storing one row per CDR3 protein. Among about 580,000 distinct CDR3 sequences listed, 45% to 55% were seen once. The rearrangement links TRBV7-9 to TRBJ2-5; D is undetermined. Specimen: blood. The sequence came from a man older than 75 in good health. CDR3 DNA sequence: TGTGCCAGCAGCACCGGCTCCAGAGCGACGCAGACCCAGTACTTC. Translation gives CASSTGSRATQTQYF.